This T cell receptor (beta chain) is from a study of cytomegalovirus exposure and HLA in healthy donors. Study results and caveats: Later on, an analysis showed TCR association rates differing by HLA locus, with DRB1 the most and HLA-C the fewest.

A word on this clone: Its antigen remains unidentified.

The V gene's germline CDR1 is MNHEY and CDR2 SMNVEV (reference sequence). V lost 5 bases to trimming and J lost 7 bases, with 14 bases between them. The CDR3 is 13 amino acids. Amplification used 60 Vbeta primers and 13 Jbeta primers. The method was immunoSEQ multiplex PCR; TCRdb's version includes in-frame clones alone and lacks a portion of them. The sample lists roughly 200,000 clones; around 80% were seen once. This clonotype was sampled from a woman in her 30s in good health and CMV-seropositive. This rearrangement joins TRBV27 to TRBJ2-5; the D gene is possibly TRBD1 (5 bases). The sequencing input was PBMCs. In DNA, the CDR3 is TGTGCCAGCAGTCGGCAGGGTTGGGGGACCCAGTACTTC. It yields the protein CASSRQGWGTQYF.